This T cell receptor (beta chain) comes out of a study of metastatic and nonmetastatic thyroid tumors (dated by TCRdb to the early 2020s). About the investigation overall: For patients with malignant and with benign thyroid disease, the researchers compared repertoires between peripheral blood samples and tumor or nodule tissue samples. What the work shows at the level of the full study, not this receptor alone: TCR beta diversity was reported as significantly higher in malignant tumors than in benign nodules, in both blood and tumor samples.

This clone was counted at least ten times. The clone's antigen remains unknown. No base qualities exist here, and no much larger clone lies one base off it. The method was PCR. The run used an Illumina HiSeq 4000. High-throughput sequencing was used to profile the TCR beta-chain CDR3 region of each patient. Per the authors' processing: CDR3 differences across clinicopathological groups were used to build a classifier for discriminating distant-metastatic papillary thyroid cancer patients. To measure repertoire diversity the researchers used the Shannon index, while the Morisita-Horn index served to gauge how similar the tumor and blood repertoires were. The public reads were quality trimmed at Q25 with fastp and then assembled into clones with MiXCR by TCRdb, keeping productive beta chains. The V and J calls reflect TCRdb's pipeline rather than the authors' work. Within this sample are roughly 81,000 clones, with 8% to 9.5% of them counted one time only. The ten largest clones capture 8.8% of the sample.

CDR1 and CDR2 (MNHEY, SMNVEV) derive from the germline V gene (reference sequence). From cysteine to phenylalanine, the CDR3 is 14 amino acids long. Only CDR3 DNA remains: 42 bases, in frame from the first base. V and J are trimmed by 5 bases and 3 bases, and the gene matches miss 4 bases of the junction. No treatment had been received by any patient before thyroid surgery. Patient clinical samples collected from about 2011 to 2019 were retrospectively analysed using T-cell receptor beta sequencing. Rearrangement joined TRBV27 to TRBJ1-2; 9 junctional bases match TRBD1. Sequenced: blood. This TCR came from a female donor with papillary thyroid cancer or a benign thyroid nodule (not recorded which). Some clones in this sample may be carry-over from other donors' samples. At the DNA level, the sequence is TGTGCCAGCAGTGCGACAGGGGGAGACTATGGCTACACCTTC. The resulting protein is CASSATGGDYGYTF.